The 6 T cell receptor beta chains reported below all come from one sample, sequenced in a study of T cell responses to AZD1222 COVID-19 vaccine listed by TCRdb under 2021. The library was obtained by the immunoSEQ multiplex PCR assay. Imported from immuneACCESS, the table was reduced by TCRdb to in-frame sequences with V and J called. These copies leave out some clones; in studies compared against another copy, an unresolved V gene accounts for under half, and the cause of the remainder is not known. Recorded for this sample are around 140,000 clones; approximately 85% of them occurred a single time. Of the sample, under 9.5% falls within the top ten clones. The sample's time point, from its label and the paper: baseline before first vaccination. The material was peripheral blood, obtained on day 0 of AZD1222 vaccination. These receptors originate from an adult in good health.

This chain uses TRBV6-5 with TRBJ2-6, with D uncertain. This CDR3 is built from 15 residues. Germline values: CDR1 MNHEY, CDR2 SVGAGI. The V and J ends lost 0 bases and 0 bases respectively, with 3 bases between them. The CDR3 nucleotides read TGTGCCAGCAGTTACTCGAGCTCTGGGGCCAACGTCCTGACTTTC. Amino acid sequence: CASSYSSSGANVLTF.

V and J are TRBV5-6 and TRBJ2-7, with 7 bases matching TRBD1. CDR3 length: 16 amino acids. Germline V gene lookup returns CDR1 SGHDT and CDR2 YYEEEE. J was trimmed by 3 bases and V by 2 bases; bases with no gene match: 11. CDR3 protein: CASSFRGGSRIYEQYF. The CDR3 region has the DNA TGTGCCAGCAGCTTTCGAGGGGGCAGTAGAATCTACGAGCAGTACTTC.

CDR3 amino acids: CASSQDPKAGNSPLHF. The CDR3 nucleotides are TGTGCCAGCAGCCAAGATCCGAAGGCGGGAAATTCACCCCTCCACTTT. The chain combines TRBV4-2 with TRBJ1-6; D is unresolved. V was pared by 0 bases and J by 7 bases, with 13 bases between. This CDR3 has 16 amino acids. Germline V gene lookup returns CDR1 LGHNA and CDR2 YNFKEQ.

This clone qualifies as medium-sized. This same CDR3 is encoded by further DNA sequences in the sample. This chain uses TRBV7-9 with TRBJ2-1, with TRBD2 matching 12 bases. Germline V gene sequence: CDR1 SEHNR, CDR2 FQNEAQ (reference sequence). This CDR3 has 18 residues. J lost 9 bases, V lost 5 bases, and 17 bases had no gene match. CDR3 sequence reads: CASSPSLAGGEGPLEQFF. Here the CDR3 DNA reads TGTGCCAGCAGCCCCAGCCTAGCGGGGGGGGAGGGCCCACTTGAGCAGTTCTTC.

The chain joins TRBV3-1 (or the pseudogene TRBV3-2) to TRBJ1-5, with D unresolved. V lost 4 bases, J lost 0 bases, and 13 bases lay in between. This CDR3 is built from 16 residues. CDR1 is LGHDT, CDR2 YNNKEL, per germline (reference sequence). The CDR3 here is CASSRSGPYSNQPQHF. DNA of the CDR3: TGTGCCAGCAGCCGCAGCGGACCATATAGCAATCAGCCCCAGCATTTT.

The chain joins TRBV27 to TRBJ2-1; TRBD2 aligns across 12 bases. The CDR3 has 17 residues. Germline values: CDR1 MNHEY, CDR2 SMNVEV (reference sequence). J was trimmed by 8 bases and V by 3 bases; bases with no gene match: 11. CDR3 residues: CASSFLILAGGFHEQFF. The CDR3 nucleotides read TGTGCCAGCAGTTTCCTCATACTAGCGGGGGGTTTCCATGAGCAGTTCTTC.